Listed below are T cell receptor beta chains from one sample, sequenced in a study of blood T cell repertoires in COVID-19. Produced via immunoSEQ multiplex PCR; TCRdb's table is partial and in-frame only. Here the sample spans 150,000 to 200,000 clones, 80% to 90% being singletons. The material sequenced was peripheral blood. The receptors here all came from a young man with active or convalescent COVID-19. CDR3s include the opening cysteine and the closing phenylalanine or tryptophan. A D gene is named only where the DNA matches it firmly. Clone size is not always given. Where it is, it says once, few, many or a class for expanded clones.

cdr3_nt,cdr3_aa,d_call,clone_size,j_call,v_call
TGCAGCGCCGCCGGTGGTCAGGGGAGCACAGATACGCAGTATTTT,CSAAGGQGSTDTQYF,NA,NA,TRBJ2-3,TRBV29-1
TGTGCCAGCAGCGGACTAGCGGGAGAGAATGAGCAGTTCTTC,CASSGLAGENEQFF,TRBD2,NA,TRBJ2-1,TRBV9
TGTGCCATCAGCTCCAATATAATGACAGCTTCTAATGAAAAACTGTTTTTT,CAISSNIMTASNEKLFF,NA,once,TRBJ1-4,TRBV10-3
TGTGCCAGCAGCTCCAGGACTTCTGGAAACACCATATATTTT,CASSSRTSGNTIYF,NA,NA,TRBJ1-3,TRBV5-4
TGTGCCAGCAGCCAGACGACAGGGAAATCACCCCTCCACTTT,CASSQTTGKSPLHF,TRBD1,once,TRBJ1-6,TRBV14
TGTGCCTGGAGTGTGGGGAGGAACACTGAAGCTTTCTTT,CAWSVGRNTEAFF,NA,NA,TRBJ1-1,TRBV30
TGTGCCAGCAGCTTGCTTGCAGGGCACAATGAGCAGTTCTTC,CASSLLAGHNEQFF,NA,NA,TRBJ2-1,TRBV5-5
TGTGCCAGCAGCCAGCAAGCAGGGACAGCAAACATTCAGTACTTC,CASSQQAGTANIQYF,TRBD1,NA,TRBJ2-4,TRBV7-2
TGTGCCAGCGCTACAGGATATAGCACAGATACGCAGTATTTT,CASATGYSTDTQYF,NA,NA,TRBJ2-3,TRBV6-5
TGTGCCAGTAGTATTAACCAGGTGGCTAACTATGGCTACACCTTC,CASSINQVANYGYTF,NA,once,TRBJ1-2,TRBV19
TGCGCCAGCAGCTTCCAGGGGTTGGGTGAGCAGTTCTTC,CASSFQGLGEQFF,NA,NA,TRBJ2-1,TRBV5-1
TGTGCCAGCAGTTTACCGGGACAGGTCACCGGGGAGCTGTTTTTT,CASSLPGQVTGELFF,TRBD1,NA,TRBJ2-2,TRBV28
TGTGCCAGCAGCACTCGGACAGGGGCCACCGGGGAGCTGTTTTTT,CASSTRTGATGELFF,TRBD1,once,TRBJ2-2,TRBV7-6
TGTGCCAGCTCACCACTCATGAACACCGGGGAGCTGTTTTTT,CASSPLMNTGELFF,NA,once,TRBJ2-2,TRBV18
TGTGCCTGGAGTCTGGGGACTAGCACAGATACGCAGTATTTT,CAWSLGTSTDTQYF,NA,NA,TRBJ2-3,TRBV30
TGTGCCAGCAGCTTAGACCCCCCGGGGCAGGGGGTTAACGAGCAGTACTTC,CASSLDPPGQGVNEQYF,TRBD1,NA,TRBJ2-7,TRBV7-3
TGTGCCAGTACCCTCAGAGGAGGGGGCTCGGGGCAGTACTTC,CASTLRGGGSGQYF,NA,NA,TRBJ2-7,TRBV19
TGTGCCAGCAGCTTGGGGACAGTTGGGGAGACCCAGTACTTC,CASSLGTVGETQYF,NA,NA,TRBJ2-5,TRBV5-4
TGTGCCAGCAGTTCCGGACAGGAAGGAGAGGCTTTCTTT,CASSSGQEGEAFF,TRBD1,NA,TRBJ1-1,TRBV28
TGTGCCAGCAGCCTTAGCTCTGGAAACACCATATATTTT,CASSLSSGNTIYF,NA,NA,TRBJ1-3,TRBV7-9
TGTGCCAGTAGTATAGACGACAGGAGAGAAAAACTGTTTTTT,CASSIDDRREKLFF,NA,once,TRBJ1-4,TRBV19
TGTGCCAGCAGCTCCGAGGCTGGGTGGGCCGGGGAGCTGTTTTTT,CASSSEAGWAGELFF,NA,NA,TRBJ2-2,TRBV11-2
TGTGCCAGCAGTTCCTCGGGACTTTTCCTCTTAGCCAAAAACATTCAGTACTTC,CASSSSGLFLLAKNIQYF,NA,once,TRBJ2-4,TRBV28
TGTGCCAGCAGCGTAGCCATCGGCACTGAAGCTTTCTTT,CASSVAIGTEAFF,NA,NA,TRBJ1-1,TRBV9
TGTGCCAGTAGCTCTAGGGCGACAGGCTCCGGAAACACCATATATTTT,CASSSRATGSGNTIYF,NA,NA,TRBJ1-3,TRBV19
TGTGCCATCAGTGACAGTGGAGTCGCGGCTGCACTATCTAACTATGGCTACACCTTC,CAISDSGVAAALSNYGYTF,NA,NA,TRBJ1-2,TRBV10-3
TGTGCCAGTAGTATAGGGGCAGGGTGGGGCTACACCTTC,CASSIGAGWGYTF,NA,NA,TRBJ1-2,TRBV19
TGTGCCAGCAGCCAATCCTCATATTGGGGACAGGATACCGAAGCTTTCTTT,CASSQSSYWGQDTEAFF,TRBD1,NA,TRBJ1-1,TRBV3-1/TRBV3-2
TGTGCTAGTGGTTGGACAGGGAATGAGGGCTACACCTTC,CASGWTGNEGYTF,TRBD1,NA,TRBJ1-2,TRBV12-5
TGTGCCAGCCGGGAGCTAGCGGGGGGCTCAGGGGAGCTGTTTTTT,CASRELAGGSGELFF,TRBD2,NA,TRBJ2-2,TRBV2
TGTGCTAGCAGCTCCCCGGGAAACACTGAAGCTTTCTTT,CASSSPGNTEAFF,NA,NA,TRBJ1-1,TRBV7-7
TGTGCCAGTAGGGGACTAGCGGTCAGCACAGATACGCAGTATTTT,CASRGLAVSTDTQYF,TRBD2,once,TRBJ2-3,TRBV19
TGTGCCAGCAGCCAAGAATATACTAGCGGGTCGCAGCTAGCCAAAAACATTCAGTACTTC,CASSQEYTSGSQLAKNIQYF,TRBD2,NA,TRBJ2-4,TRBV4-2
TGTGCCAGCGGCGGGGGGGCAAGTGGGGCCAACGTCCTGACTTTC,CASGGGASGANVLTF,TRBD2,NA,TRBJ2-6,TRBV6-5
TGTGCCACCAGTGAGTACCGGGACAGAGAGACCCAGTACTTC,CATSEYRDRETQYF,TRBD1,once,TRBJ2-5,TRBV24-1
TGTGCCACCGAGGACAGCATGAACACTGAAGCTTTCTTT,CATEDSMNTEAFF,NA,NA,TRBJ1-1,TRBV11-3
TGTGCCAGCAGCTTAGTACAGCAAGAGACCCAGTACTTC,CASSLVQQETQYF,NA,NA,TRBJ2-5,TRBV11-3
TGTGCCAGCAGTTACTTTAAGGGGGCCTACAATGAGCAGTTCTTC,CASSYFKGAYNEQFF,NA,NA,TRBJ2-1,TRBV6-5
TGTGCCAGTAGTATTCAGGGGGACTATGGCTACACCTTC,CASSIQGDYGYTF,TRBD1,once,TRBJ1-2,TRBV19
TGTGCCTGGAGTACAGGGGGCGATCAGCCCCAGCATTTT,CAWSTGGDQPQHF,TRBD1,NA,TRBJ1-5,TRBV30
TGCGCCAGCAGCTTGGGACAGGATGAAGGGCCCCAGCATTTT,CASSLGQDEGPQHF,NA,NA,TRBJ1-5,TRBV5-1
TGTGCCAGCACCAGAGGGCCGGGACAATTAAAAACTGAAGCTTTCTTT,CASTRGPGQLKTEAFF,NA,NA,TRBJ1-1,TRBV2
TGTGCCAGCAGCCAAGATCTTCTTAGCACAGGGGCTCTCGATGAGCAGTTCTTC,CASSQDLLSTGALDEQFF,TRBD1,once,TRBJ2-1,TRBV3-1/TRBV3-2
TGTGCCAGCGGTTTCGGGGATTCACCCCTCCACTTT,CASGFGDSPLHF,NA,NA,TRBJ1-6,TRBV12-3/TRBV12-4
TGTGCCAGTAGTCAGGGACAAAGTAGCAATCAGCCCCAGCATTTT,CASSQGQSSNQPQHF,NA,NA,TRBJ1-5,TRBV19
TGCGCCAGCAGCCAAGGGTGGGGGGCAACTAATGAAAAACTGTTTTTT,CASSQGWGATNEKLFF,NA,NA,TRBJ1-4,TRBV4-1
TGTGCCAGCAGTGATGGCAGGGGCTATGGCTACACCTTC,CASSDGRGYGYTF,NA,NA,TRBJ1-2,TRBV6-4
TGTGCCAGCAGCGTGGGACAGGTCTCTGGGGCCAACGTCCTGACTTTC,CASSVGQVSGANVLTF,TRBD1,NA,TRBJ2-6,TRBV9
TGTGCCGGGCGCTCTGAACTACCGGGACAGACCACAGATACGCAGTATTTT,CAGRSELPGQTTDTQYF,TRBD1,NA,TRBJ2-3,TRBV9
TGTGCCAGCAGCTTGGGAGTCAAGCGGGAGGGCCCCGAGACCCAGTACTTC,CASSLGVKREGPETQYF,TRBD2,NA,TRBJ2-5,TRBV5-4
TGTGCCAGCAGCTCTGACAGGGGCACTGAAGCTTTCTTT,CASSSDRGTEAFF,TRBD1,NA,TRBJ1-1,TRBV7-8
TGTGCCAGCTCCGGGACAGGGGGCCGGAATGAGCAGTTCTTC,CASSGTGGRNEQFF,TRBD1,NA,TRBJ2-1,TRBV2
TGTGCCAGCAGCCCGGGACAGGGGTCTTTCTTC,CASSPGQGSFF,TRBD1,NA,TRBJ2-1,TRBV2
TGTGCCAGCTCACCACCCTCAGGGTTTTATGGTGAAGCTTTCTTT,CASSPPSGFYGEAFF,NA,NA,TRBJ1-1,TRBV18
TGTGCCAGCAGCGAATCACTGACGGACAGGCGTTGGACCCAGTACTTC,CASSESLTDRRWTQYF,TRBD1,NA,TRBJ2-5,TRBV6-1
TGTGCCAGCACCATAGGAGGGACCGGGGAGCTGTTTTTT,CASTIGGTGELFF,NA,NA,TRBJ2-2,TRBV5-8
TGCAGTGCTAGTTATGGACACCCTAATTCACCCCTCCACTTT,CSASYGHPNSPLHF,NA,NA,TRBJ1-6,TRBV20-1
TGTGCCAGCAGCCCCGGGACAGGGGGCGCTGGGAGAGAAAAACTGTTTTTT,CASSPGTGGAGREKLFF,TRBD1,NA,TRBJ1-4,TRBV13